The entry below describes one T cell receptor (beta chain). This record belongs to a study of control samples from healthy donors and cancer patients. V dropped 4 bases and J dropped 2 bases, with 15 bases sitting between them. Germline V gives CDR1 LGHDT, CDR2 YNNKEL (reference sequence). The CDR3 spans 17 residues. Produced via immunoSEQ multiplex PCR; TCRdb's table is partial and in-frame only. The table has approximately 98,000 clones, about 80% seen once; the top ten hold about 7%. This chain joins TRBV3-1 (or the pseudogene TRBV3-2) and TRBJ2-6; TRBD1 might be the D (6 bases). Material for sequencing was blood. The source is a man aged 18 to 29 in good health. The CDR3 loop reads CASSRSSGATGANVLTF. The DNA for the CDR3 is TGTGCCAGCAGCCGTAGTTCAGGGGCGACTGGGGCCAACGTCCTGACTTTC.